This TCR beta chain was identified in a study of metastatic and nonmetastatic thyroid tumors. Turning to the study itself: The comparison covered peripheral blood and tumor or nodule tissue in malignant and benign thyroid patients.

TCRdb re-clonotyped the PCR reads via MiXCR. The sample yields around 31,000 clones, about 15% seen once. Notes on this clone: What it recognizes is unknown. A much larger clone is a single base away; this may be a read error.

Every patient was untreated before thyroid surgery. Notes on the study in general: When malignant thyroid tumors were compared with benign nodules, TCR beta diversity was reportedly significantly higher in the malignant tumors. This held in both blood and tumor samples.

This TCR was sampled from a male donor with papillary thyroid cancer or a benign thyroid nodule (not recorded which). Some clones in this sample may be carry-over from other donors' samples. What was sequenced was blood.

For the CDR3, the DNA is TGTGCCAGCAGCCCATTGAGGGACAGGGGAGCTTTCTTT. This codes for CASSPLRDRGAFF. The rearrangement uses TRBV7-9 and TRBJ1-1; TRBD1 aligns across 10 bases. V trimming: 5 bases; J trimming: 10 bases; junction bases outside the gene matches: 7. CDR3 length: 13 residues. The germline V gene encodes CDR1 SEHNR and CDR2 FQNEAQ (reference sequence).